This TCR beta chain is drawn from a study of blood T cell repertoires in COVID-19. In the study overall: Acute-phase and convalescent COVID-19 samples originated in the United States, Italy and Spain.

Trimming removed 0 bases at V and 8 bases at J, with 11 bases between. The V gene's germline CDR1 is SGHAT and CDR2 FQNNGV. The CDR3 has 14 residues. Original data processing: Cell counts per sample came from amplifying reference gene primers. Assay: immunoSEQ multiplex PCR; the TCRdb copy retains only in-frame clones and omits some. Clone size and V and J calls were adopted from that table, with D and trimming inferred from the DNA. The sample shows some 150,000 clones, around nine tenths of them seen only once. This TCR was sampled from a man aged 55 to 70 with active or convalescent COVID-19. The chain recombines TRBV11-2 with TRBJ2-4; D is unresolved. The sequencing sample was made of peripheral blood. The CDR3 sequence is CASSLEFSADIQYF. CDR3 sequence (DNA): TGTGCCAGCAGCTTAGAATTTTCCGCGGACATTCAGTACTTC.